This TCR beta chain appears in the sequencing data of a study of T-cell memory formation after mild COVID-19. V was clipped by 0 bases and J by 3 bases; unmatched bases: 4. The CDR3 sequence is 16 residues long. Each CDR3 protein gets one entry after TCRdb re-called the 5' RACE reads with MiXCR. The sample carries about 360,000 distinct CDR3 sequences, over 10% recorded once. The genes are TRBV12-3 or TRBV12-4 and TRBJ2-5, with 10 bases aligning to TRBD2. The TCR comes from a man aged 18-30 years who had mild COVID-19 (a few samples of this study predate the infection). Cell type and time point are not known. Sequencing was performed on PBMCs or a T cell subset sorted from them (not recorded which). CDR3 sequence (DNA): TGTGCCAGCAGTTTAGCCCCCGGACTAGCGGAAGAGACCCAGTACTTC. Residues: CASSLAPGLAEETQYF.